The clone carrying this T cell receptor beta chain occurred many times. The antigen is undetermined. MiXCR was run by TCRdb on the reads, yielding one entry per CDR3 protein. The sample holds roughly 220,000 distinct CDR3 sequences, about 39% seen once. This sample was included in a study of T cell repertoires in cytomegalovirus infection. Turning to the study itself: CMV epitopes that were recently identified and HLA-C-restricted were used alongside well-studied HLA-B-restricted ones. Carrying CMV and the relevant HLA type showed in public TCR beta signatures.

The TCR comes from a human donor in good health (CMV status not recorded). Some clones in this sample may be carry-over from other donors' samples. Sequences were derived from CD8+ T cells from cultured PBMCs, sampled from culture after CMV antigen stimulation.

DNA of the CDR3: TGTGCCAGCAGCTCCCTAAGTGTGGCCCCAGGGGAGCAGTACTTC. It encodes CASSSLSVAPGEQYF. The chain links TRBV7-2 to TRBJ2-7, with a tentative D call TRBD1 (5 bases). Germline V gives CDR1 SGHTA, CDR2 FQGNSA. V gave up 4 bases and J gave up 7 bases, with 20 bases separating them. The CDR3 runs 15 residues.